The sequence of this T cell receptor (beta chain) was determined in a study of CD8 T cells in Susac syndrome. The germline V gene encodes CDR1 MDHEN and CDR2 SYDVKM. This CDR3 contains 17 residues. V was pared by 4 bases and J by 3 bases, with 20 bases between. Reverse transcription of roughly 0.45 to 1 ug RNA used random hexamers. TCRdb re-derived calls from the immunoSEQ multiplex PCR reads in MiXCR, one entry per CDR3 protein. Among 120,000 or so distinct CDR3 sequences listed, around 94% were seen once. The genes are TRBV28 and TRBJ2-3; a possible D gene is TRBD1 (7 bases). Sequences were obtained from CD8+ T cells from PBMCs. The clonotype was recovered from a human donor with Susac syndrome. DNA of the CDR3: TGTGCCAGCAGTTCCCGGACAGGTGGGCGGGAAACAGATACGCAGTATTTT. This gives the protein CASSSRTGGRETDTQYF.